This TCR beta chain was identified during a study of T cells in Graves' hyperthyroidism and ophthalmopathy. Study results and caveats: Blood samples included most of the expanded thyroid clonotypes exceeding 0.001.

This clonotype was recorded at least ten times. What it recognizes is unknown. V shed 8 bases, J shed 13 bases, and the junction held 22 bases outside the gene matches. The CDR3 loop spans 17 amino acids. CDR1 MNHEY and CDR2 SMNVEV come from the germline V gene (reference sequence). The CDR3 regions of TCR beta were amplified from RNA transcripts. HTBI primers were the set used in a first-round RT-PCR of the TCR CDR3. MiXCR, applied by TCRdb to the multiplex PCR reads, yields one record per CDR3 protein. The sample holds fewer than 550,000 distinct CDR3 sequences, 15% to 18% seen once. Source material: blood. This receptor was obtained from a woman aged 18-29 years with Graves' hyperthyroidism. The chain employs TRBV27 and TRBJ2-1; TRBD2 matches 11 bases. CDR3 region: CASRQRGRELAGEDQFF. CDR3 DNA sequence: TGTGCCAGCCGCCAACGGGGGCGAGAACTAGCGGGAGAAGATCAGTTCTTC.